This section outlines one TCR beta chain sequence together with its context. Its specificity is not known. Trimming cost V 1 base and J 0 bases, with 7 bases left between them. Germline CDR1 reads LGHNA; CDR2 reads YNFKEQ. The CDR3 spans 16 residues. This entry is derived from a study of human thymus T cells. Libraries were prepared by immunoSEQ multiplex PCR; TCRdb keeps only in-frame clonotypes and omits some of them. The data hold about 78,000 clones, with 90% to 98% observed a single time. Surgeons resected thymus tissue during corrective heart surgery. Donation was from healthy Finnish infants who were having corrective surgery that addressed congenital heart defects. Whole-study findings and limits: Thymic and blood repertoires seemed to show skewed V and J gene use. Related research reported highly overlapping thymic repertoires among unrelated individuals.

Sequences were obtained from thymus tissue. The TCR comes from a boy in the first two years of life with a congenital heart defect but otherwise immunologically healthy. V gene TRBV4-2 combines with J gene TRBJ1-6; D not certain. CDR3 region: CASSQAKDSYNSPLHF. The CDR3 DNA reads TGTGCCAGCAGCCAAGCCAAGGACTCCTATAATTCACCCCTCCACTTT.